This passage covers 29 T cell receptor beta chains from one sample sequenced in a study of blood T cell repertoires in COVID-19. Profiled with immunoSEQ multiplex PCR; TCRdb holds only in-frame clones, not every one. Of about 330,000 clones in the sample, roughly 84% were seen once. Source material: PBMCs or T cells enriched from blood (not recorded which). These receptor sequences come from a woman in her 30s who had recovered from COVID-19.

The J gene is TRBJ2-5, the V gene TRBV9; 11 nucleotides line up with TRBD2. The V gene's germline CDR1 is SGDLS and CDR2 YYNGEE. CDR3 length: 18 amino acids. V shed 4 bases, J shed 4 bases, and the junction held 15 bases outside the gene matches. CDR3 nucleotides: TGTGCCAGCAGCTCCCCGGTAGCGGGGGGGCATGGACCAGAGACCCAGTACTTC. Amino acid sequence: CASSSPVAGGHGPETQYF.

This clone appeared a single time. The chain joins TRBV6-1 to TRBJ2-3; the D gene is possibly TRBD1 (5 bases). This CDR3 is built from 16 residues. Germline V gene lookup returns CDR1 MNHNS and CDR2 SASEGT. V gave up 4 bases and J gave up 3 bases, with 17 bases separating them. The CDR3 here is CASSALTAVLTDTQYF. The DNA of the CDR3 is TGTGCCAGCAGTGCCCTGACAGCAGTCCTAACAGATACGCAGTATTTT.

As DNA, the CDR3 is TGTGCCAGCAGCGTAGGGGGGACAGGGGTGGACTATGGCTACACCTTC. Translating it yields CASSVGGTGVDYGYTF. The V call is TRBV9, the J call TRBJ1-2; 10 bases agree with TRBD1. CDR3 length: 16 amino acids. CDR1 SGDLS and CDR2 YYNGEE come from the germline V gene. Trimming at V came to 0 bases and at J to 3 bases, leaving 5 bases not matched to a gene.

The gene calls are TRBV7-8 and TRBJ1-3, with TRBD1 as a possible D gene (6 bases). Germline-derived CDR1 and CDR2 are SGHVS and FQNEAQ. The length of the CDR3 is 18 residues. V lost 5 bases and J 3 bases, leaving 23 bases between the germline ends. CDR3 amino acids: CASSPSPVGGLGGNTIYF. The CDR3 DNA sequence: TGTGCCAGCAGCCCTTCCCCCGTGGGGGGGCTTGGTGGAAACACCATATATTTT.

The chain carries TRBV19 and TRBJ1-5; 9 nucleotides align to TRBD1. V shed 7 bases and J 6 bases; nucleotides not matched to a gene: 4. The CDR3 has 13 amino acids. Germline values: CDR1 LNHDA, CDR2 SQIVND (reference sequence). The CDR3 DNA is TGTGCCAGTACCGGGACAGGGATTCAGCCCCAGCATTTT. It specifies CASTGTGIQPQHF. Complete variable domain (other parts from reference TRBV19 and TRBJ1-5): DGGITQSPKYLFRKEGQNVTLSCEQNLNHDAMYWYRQDPGQGLRLIYYSQIVNDFQKGDIAEGYSVSREKKESFPLTVTSAQKNPTAFYLCASTGTGIQPQHFGDGTRLSIL.

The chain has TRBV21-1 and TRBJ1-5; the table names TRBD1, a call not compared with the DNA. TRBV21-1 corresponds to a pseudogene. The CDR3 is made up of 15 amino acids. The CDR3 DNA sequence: TGTGCCAGCAGCATGGGGGGACAGAGCTATCAGCCCCAGCATTTT. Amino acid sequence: CASSMGGQSYQPQHF.

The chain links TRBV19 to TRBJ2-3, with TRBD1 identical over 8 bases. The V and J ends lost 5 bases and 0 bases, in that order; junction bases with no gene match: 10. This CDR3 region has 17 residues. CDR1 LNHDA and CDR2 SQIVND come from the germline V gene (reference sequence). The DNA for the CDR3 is TGTGCCAGTAGTCCCCCCATCGACAGGGGAAGCACAGATACGCAGTATTTT. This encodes CASSPPIDRGSTDTQYF.

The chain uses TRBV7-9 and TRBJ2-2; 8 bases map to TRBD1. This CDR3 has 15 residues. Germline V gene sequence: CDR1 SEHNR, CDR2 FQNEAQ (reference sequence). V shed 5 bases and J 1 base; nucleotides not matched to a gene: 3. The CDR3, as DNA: TGTGCCAGCAGCACCGGACAGGGGAACACCGGGGAGCTGTTTTTT. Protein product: CASSTGQGNTGELFF.

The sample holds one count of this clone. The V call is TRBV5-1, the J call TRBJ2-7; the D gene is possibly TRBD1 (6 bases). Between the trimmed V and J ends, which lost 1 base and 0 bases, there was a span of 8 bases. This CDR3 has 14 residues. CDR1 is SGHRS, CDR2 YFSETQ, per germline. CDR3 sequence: CASSLQGTSYEQYF. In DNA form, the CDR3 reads TGCGCCAGCAGCTTGCAGGGGACCTCCTACGAGCAGTACTTC.

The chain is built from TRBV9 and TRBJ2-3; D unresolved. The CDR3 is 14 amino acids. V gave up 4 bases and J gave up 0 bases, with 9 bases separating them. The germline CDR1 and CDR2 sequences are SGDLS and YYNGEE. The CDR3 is CASSRGESTDTQYF. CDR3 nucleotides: TGTGCCAGCAGCCGAGGAGAGAGCACAGATACGCAGTATTTT.

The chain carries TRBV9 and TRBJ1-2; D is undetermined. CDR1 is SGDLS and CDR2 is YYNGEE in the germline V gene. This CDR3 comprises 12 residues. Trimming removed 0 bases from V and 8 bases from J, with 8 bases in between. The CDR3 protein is CASSVESRGYTF. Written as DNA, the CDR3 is TGTGCCAGCAGCGTAGAATCTAGGGGCTACACCTTC.

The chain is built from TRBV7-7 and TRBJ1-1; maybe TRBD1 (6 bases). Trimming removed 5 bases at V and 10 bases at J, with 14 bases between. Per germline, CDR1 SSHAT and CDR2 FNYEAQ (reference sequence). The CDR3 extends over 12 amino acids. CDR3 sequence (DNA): TGTGCCAGCAGCCAGGGGTCCAACGCAGCTTTCTTT. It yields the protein CASSQGSNAAFF.

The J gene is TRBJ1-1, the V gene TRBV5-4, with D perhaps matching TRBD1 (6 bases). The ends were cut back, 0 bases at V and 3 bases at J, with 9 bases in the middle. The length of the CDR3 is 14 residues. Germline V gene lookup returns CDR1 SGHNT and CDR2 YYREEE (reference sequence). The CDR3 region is CASSLGGLDTEAFF. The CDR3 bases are TGTGCCAGCAGCTTGGGGGGGCTGGACACTGAAGCTTTCTTT.

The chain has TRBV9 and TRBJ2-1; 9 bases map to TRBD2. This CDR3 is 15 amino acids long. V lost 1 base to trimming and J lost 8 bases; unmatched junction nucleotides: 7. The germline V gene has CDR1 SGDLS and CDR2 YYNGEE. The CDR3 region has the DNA TGTGCCAGCAGCGTATTGGGGACTAGCTCTCATGAGCAGTTCTTC. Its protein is CASSVLGTSSHEQFF.

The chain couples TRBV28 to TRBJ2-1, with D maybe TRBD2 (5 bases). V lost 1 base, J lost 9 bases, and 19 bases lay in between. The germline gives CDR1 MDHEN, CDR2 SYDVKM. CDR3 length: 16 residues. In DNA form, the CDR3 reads TGTGCCAGCAGTTTATTAACGGGCTCGGGGTCATCTGAGCAGTTCTTC. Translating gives CASSLLTGSGSSEQFF.

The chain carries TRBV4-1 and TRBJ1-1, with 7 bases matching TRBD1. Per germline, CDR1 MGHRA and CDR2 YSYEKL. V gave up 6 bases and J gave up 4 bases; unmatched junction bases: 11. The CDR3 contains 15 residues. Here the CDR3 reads CASSRARGQVTEAFF. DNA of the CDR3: TGCGCCAGCAGTCGCGCTAGGGGGCAGGTCACTGAAGCTTTCTTT.

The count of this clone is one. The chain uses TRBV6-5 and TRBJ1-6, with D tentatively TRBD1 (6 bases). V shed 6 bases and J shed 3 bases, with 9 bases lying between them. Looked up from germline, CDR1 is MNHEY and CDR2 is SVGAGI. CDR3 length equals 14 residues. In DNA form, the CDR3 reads TGTGCCAGCAGACTGGACAGCTATAATTCACCCCTCCACTTT. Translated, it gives CASRLDSYNSPLHF.

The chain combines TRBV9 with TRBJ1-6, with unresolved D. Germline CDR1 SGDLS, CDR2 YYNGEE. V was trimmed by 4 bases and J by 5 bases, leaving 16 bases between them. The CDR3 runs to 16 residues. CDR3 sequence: CASSPRPRTDNSPLHF. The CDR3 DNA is TGTGCCAGCAGCCCTAGGCCCCGAACGGATAATTCACCCCTCCACTTT.

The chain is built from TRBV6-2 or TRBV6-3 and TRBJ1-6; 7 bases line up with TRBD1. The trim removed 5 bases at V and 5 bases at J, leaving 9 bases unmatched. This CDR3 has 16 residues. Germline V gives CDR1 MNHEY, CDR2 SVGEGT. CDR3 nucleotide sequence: TGTGCCAGCAGTACTCGCCGGACAGGAAATAATTCACCCCTCCACTTT. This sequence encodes CASSTRRTGNNSPLHF.

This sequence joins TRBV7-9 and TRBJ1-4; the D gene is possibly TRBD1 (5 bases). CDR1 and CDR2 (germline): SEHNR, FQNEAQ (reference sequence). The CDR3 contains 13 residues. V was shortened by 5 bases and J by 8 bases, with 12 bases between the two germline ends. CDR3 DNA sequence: TGTGCCAGCAGCCCAGGGCGGCAGGAAAAACTGTTTTTT. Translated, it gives CASSPGRQEKLFF.

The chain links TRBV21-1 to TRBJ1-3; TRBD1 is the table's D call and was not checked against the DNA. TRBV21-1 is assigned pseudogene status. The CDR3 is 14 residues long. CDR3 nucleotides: TGTGCCAGCAGCCTCAGGGGGTCTGGAAACACCATATATTTT. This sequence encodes CASSLRGSGNTIYF.

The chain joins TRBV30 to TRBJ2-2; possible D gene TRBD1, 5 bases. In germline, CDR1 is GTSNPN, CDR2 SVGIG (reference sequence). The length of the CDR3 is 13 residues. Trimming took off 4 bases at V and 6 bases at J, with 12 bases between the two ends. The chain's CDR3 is CAWTGQLPGELFF. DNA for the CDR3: TGTGCCTGGACCGGACAATTACCCGGGGAGCTGTTTTTT.

CDR3 residues: CTSSHYSAGGGEQFF. The CDR3 nucleotides read TGCACCAGCAGCCACTACTCTGCCGGGGGGGGTGAGCAGTTCTTC. V usage is TRBV1 and J usage is TRBJ2-1; whether TRBD2, the table's D call, matches the DNA was not checked. TRBV1 is termed a pseudogene. The CDR3 contains 15 residues.

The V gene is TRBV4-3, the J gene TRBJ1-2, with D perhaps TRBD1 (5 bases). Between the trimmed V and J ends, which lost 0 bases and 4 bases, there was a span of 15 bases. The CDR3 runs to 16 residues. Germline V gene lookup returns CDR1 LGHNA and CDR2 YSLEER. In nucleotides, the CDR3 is TGCGCCAGCAGCCAAGATGGGGCAGGGTTAAGCTATGGCTACACCTTC. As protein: CASSQDGAGLSYGYTF.

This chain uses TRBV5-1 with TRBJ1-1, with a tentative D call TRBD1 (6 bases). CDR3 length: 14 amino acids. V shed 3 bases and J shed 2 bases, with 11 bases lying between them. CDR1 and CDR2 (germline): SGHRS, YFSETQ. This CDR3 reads CASSYLDSNTEAFF. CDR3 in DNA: TGCGCCAGCAGCTACTTGGACAGTAACACTGAAGCTTTCTTT.

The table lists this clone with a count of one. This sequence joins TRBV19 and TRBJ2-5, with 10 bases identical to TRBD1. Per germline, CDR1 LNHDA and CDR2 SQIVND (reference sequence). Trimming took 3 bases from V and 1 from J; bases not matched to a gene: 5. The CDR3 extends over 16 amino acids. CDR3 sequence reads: CASSMTGGAPQETQYF. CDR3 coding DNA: TGTGCCAGTAGTATGACAGGGGGCGCCCCCCAAGAGACCCAGTACTTC.

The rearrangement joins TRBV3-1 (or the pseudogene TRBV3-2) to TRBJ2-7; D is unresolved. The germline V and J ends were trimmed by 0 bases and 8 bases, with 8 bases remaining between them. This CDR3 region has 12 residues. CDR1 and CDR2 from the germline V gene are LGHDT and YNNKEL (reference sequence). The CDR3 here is CASSQDWRKQYF. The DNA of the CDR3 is TGTGCCAGCAGCCAAGATTGGCGGAAGCAGTACTTC.

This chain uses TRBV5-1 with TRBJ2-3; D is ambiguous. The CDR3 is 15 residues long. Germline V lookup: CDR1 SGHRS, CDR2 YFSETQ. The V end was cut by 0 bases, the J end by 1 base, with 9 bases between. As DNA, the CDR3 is TGCGCCAGCAGCTTGGGCAGGTCGGGCACAGATACGCAGTATTTT. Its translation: CASSLGRSGTDTQYF.

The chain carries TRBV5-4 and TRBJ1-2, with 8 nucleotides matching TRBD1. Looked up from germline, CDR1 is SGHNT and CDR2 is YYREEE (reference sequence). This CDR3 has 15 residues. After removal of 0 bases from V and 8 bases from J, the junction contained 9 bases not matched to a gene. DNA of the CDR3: TGTGCCAGCAGCTTGGTACAGGGGGGCCCGGGAGGCTACACCTTC. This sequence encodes CASSLVQGGPGGYTF. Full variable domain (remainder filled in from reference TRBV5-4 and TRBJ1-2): ETGVTQSPTHLIKTRGQQVTLRCSSQSGHNTVSWYQQALGQGPQFIFQYYREEENGRGNFPPRFSGLQFPNYSSELNVNALELDDSALYLCASSLVQGGPGGYTFGSGTRLTVV.